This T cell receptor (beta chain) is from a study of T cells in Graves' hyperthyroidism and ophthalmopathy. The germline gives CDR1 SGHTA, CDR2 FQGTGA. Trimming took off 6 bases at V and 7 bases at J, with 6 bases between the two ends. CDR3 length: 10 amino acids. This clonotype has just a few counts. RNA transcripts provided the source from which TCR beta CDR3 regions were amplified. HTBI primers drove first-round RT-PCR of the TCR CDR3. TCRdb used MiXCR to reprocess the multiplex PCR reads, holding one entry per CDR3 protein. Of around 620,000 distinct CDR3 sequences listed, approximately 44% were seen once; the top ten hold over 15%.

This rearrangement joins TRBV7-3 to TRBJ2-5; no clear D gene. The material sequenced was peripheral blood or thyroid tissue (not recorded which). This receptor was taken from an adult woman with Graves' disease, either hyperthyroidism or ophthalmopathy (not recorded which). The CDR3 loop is CASRPGTQYF. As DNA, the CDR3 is TGTGCCAGCAGGCCCGGGACCCAGTACTTC.